Below are 7 T cell receptor beta chains sequenced from a single sample in a study of shared clonotypes between healthy human individuals. The method was immunoSEQ multiplex PCR; TCRdb's version includes in-frame clones alone and lacks a portion of them. The table shows over 2 million clones, with roughly 94% occurring only once. The sample was naive CD4+ T cells sorted from blood. Subset described: CD45RA+ positively selected. The receptors were sampled from a young man in good health.

This chain links TRBV6-5 with TRBJ2-1, with a weak D call TRBD2 (5 bases). Germline CDR1 and CDR2: MNHEY and SVGAGI. This CDR3 contains 15 residues. The V end was cut by 4 bases, the J end by 6 bases, with 16 bases between. Here the CDR3 reads CASSSDFRIVNEQFF. CDR3 nucleotide sequence: TGTGCCAGCAGTTCGGACTTCAGGATTGTCAATGAGCAGTTCTTC.

V and J are TRBV4-3 and TRBJ1-2, with 7 bases that match TRBD1. CDR3 length: 16 amino acids. V trimming: 1 base; J trimming: 0 bases; junction bases outside the gene matches: 5. Germline assignment: CDR1 LGHNA and CDR2 YSLEER. The CDR3 protein is CASSQGGQVPNYGYTF. For the CDR3, the DNA is TGCGCCAGCAGCCAAGGAGGACAGGTTCCTAACTATGGCTACACCTTC.

The V gene is TRBV29-1, the J gene TRBJ2-7, with D tentatively TRBD2 (7 bases). The CDR3 spans 13 residues. V lost 7 bases and J lost 5, with 18 bases in between. Germline V gives CDR1 SQVTM, CDR2 ANQGSEA. The DNA of the CDR3 is TGCAGCGCCTCCCGCCCGGGGGGCAACGAGCAGTACTTC. It encodes CSASRPGGNEQYF.

This clone has only one observation. J is TRBJ1-1 and V is TRBV11-3; no clear D gene. The germline V gene has CDR1 SGHNT and CDR2 YENEEA. CDR3 size: 13 residues. Trimming cost V 1 base and J 5 bases, with 8 bases left between them. As DNA, the CDR3 is TGTGCCAGCAGCTTAGGGGAAGGGACTGAAGCTTTCTTT. Its translation is CASSLGEGTEAFF.

Concerning this clone itself: Other DNA sequences within the sample encode an identical CDR3. The chain couples TRBV10-3 to TRBJ2-2; tentative D call: TRBD1 (7 bases). V was cut by 7 bases and J by 0 bases, with 12 bases left in between. CDR1 and CDR2 from the germline V gene are ENHRY and SYGVKD. The CDR3 is 15 amino acids. The CDR3 reads CAITPGGSNTGELFF. The CDR3, as DNA: TGTGCCATCACTCCAGGGGGGTCGAACACCGGGGAGCTGTTTTTT.

J is TRBJ2-3 and V is TRBV5-1; a possible D gene is TRBD1 (6 bases). Germline values: CDR1 SGHRS, CDR2 YFSETQ. V was shortened by 3 bases and J by 2 bases, with 7 bases between the two germline ends. CDR3 length equals 13 residues. The CDR3 bases are TGCGCCAGCAGCTACAGGGTCACAGATACGCAGTATTTT. Encoded protein: CASSYRVTDTQYF.

The V gene is TRBV19, the J gene TRBJ1-4; no clear D gene. CDR1 and CDR2 (germline): LNHDA, SQIVND (reference sequence). The CDR3 runs 15 residues. Trimming removed 4 bases at V and 8 bases at J, with 17 bases between. The CDR3, as DNA: TGTGCCAGTAGTACCCGGACGGTGGGCCCGGAAAAACTGTTTTTT. Encoded protein: CASSTRTVGPEKLFF.